This T cell receptor (beta chain) originates from a study of T cells in Graves' hyperthyroidism and ophthalmopathy. Across the whole study: At initial diagnosis, before any treatment had begun, peripheral blood was obtained. Study observations and caveats: Blood also showed most of the thyroid clonotypes that were expanded above 0.001.

Amplification of TCR beta CDR3 regions used RNA as the template. An initial round of RT-PCR targeting the TCR CDR3 relied on the HTBI primer set. TCRdb used MiXCR to reprocess the multiplex PCR reads, holding one entry per CDR3 protein. The repertoire has around 300,000 distinct CDR3 sequences, approximately 14% of them found once; the top ten carry 6.5% to 10%. Those patients with uncontrolled infection, other autoimmune disease, pregnancy or lactation were excluded. Extraction of PBMCs used under 13 ml of fresh peripheral blood. The germline V gene encodes CDR1 MNHGY and CDR2 SVAAGI. The CDR3 has 14 residues. Trimming at V came to 4 bases and at J to 7 bases, leaving 4 bases not matched to a gene. Turning to this clonotype: Its antigen is undetermined.

The chain has TRBV6-9 and TRBJ2-4; 10 nucleotides agree with TRBD2. The sample was blood. This clonotype was obtained from a woman aged 40-49 years with Graves' hyperthyroidism. The CDR3 protein is CASSSTSGRNIQYF. The DNA for the CDR3 is TGTGCCAGCAGTTCGACTAGCGGGCGGAACATTCAGTACTTC.